Each of the 17 T cell receptor beta chains below was sequenced from the same sample in a study of preoperative IRX-2 immunotherapy in early breast cancer. Libraries were prepared by immunoSEQ multiplex PCR; TCRdb keeps only in-frame clonotypes and omits some of them. The table has around 34,000 clones, roughly 80% seen once. Treatment in this sample: preoperative locoregional IRX-2 cytokine immunotherapy. The material was lymph node tissue, obtained from a patient treated with IRX-2 immunotherapy. These receptors originate from a human donor with breast cancer.

The chain recombines TRBV25-1 with TRBJ1-2, with D maybe TRBD1 (6 bases). The CDR3 consists of 14 residues. The V and J ends lost 4 bases and 2 bases respectively, with 11 bases between them. Germline V gene data show CDR1 as MGHDK and CDR2 as SYGVNS. The CDR3 DNA reads as TGTGCCAGCAGTGGAGGGCAGGGGAACTATGGCTACACCTTC. It yields the protein CASSGGQGNYGYTF.

The chain links TRBV15 to TRBJ1-5; D is ambiguous. Trimming took 0 bases from V and 4 from J, leaving 10 bases between them. The CDR3 loop spans 15 amino acids. From germline, CDR1 is LNHNV and CDR2 YYDKDF (reference sequence). The CDR3 loop reads CATSRDRRENQPQHF. CDR3 bases: TGTGCCACCAGCAGAGATCGACGGGAAAATCAGCCCCAGCATTTT.

Written as DNA, the CDR3 is TGTGCCAGCAGCTTAAGAGGAGGGAGCAATCAGCCCCAGCATTTT. This sequence encodes CASSLRGGSNQPQHF. The J gene is TRBJ1-5, the V gene TRBV11-3; D unresolved. CDR3 length: 15 amino acids. Germline values: CDR1 SGHNT, CDR2 YENEEA. Trimming took 2 bases from V and 1 from J, leaving 9 bases between them.

The chain uses TRBV18 and TRBJ2-2, with D unresolved. Trimming left V 1 base short and J 1 base short, with 7 bases between. Germline lookup yields CDR1 KGHSH and CDR2 LQKENI. This CDR3 has 15 residues. The CDR3 sequence is CASSPREGNTGELFF. CDR3 sequence (DNA): TGTGCCAGCTCACCACGAGAAGGGAACACCGGGGAGCTGTTTTTT.

The rearrangement uses TRBV6-8 and TRBJ2-1; D gene ambiguous. Trimming took off 0 bases at V and 4 bases at J, with 13 bases between the two ends. The germline gives CDR1 MNHGY, CDR2 SAAAGT. The CDR3 extends over 16 amino acids. The CDR3: CASSYSAAYGYNEQFF. The CDR3 coding sequence is TGTGCCAGCAGTTACTCGGCGGCTTACGGGTACAATGAGCAGTTCTTC.

For this clone: Relative to the germline gene, one junction end is altered; a read error may explain this. V gene TRBV19 combines with J gene TRBJ1-6; 7 bases map to TRBD1. Looked up from germline, CDR1 is LNHDA and CDR2 is SQIVND (reference sequence). This CDR3 comprises 15 residues. The CDR3 DNA follows: TGTGCCAGTAGCAGACAGGGCTCCAATAATTCACCCCTCCACTTT. It encodes CASSRQGSNNSPLHF.

The chain is built from TRBV29-1 and TRBJ1-2; D is unclear. Trimming took 4 bases from V and 1 from J, leaving 7 bases between them. The CDR3 is 12 residues long. CDR1 SQVTM and CDR2 ANQGSEA come from the germline V gene. Here the CDR3 DNA reads TGCAGCGTTGTTGACCGTAACTATGGCTACACCTTC. Its protein product is CSVVDRNYGYTF.

The CDR3 DNA reads TGTGCCAGTAGTATCTCCGGGACACGCACCTACGAGCAGTACTTC. It specifies CASSISGTRTYEQYF. The gene calls are TRBV19 and TRBJ2-7; TRBD1 might be the D (6 bases). The CDR3 totals 15 residues. Germline assignment: CDR1 LNHDA and CDR2 SQIVND (reference sequence). The ends were cut back, 3 bases at V and 2 bases at J, with 14 bases in the middle.

V usage is TRBV7-1 and J usage is TRBJ2-5; maybe TRBD1 (5 bases). TRBV7-1 qualifies as an ORF whose function is uncertain. V lost 3 bases and J lost 4, with 12 bases in between. This CDR3 is 14 amino acids long. CDR3 protein: CASSSRNQGETQYF. The CDR3 bases are TGTGCCAGCAGCTCCCGAAACCAGGGAGAGACCCAGTACTTC.

The chain employs TRBV19 and TRBJ2-7; no definite D call. Per the germline V gene, CDR1 is LNHDA and CDR2 is SQIVND (reference sequence). This CDR3 contains 13 residues. The V gene lost 3 bases and the J gene lost 6 bases, with 12 bases spanning the gap. The CDR3 is CASSIPYSGEQYF. Written as DNA, the CDR3 is TGTGCCAGTAGTATCCCTTACTCAGGCGAGCAGTACTTC.

This clone was counted a single time. This sequence joins TRBV29-1 and TRBJ2-5; TRBD2 matches 13 bases. V lost 6 bases, J lost 3 bases, and 7 bases stayed unmatched. This CDR3 contains 15 residues. Germline V gene lookup returns CDR1 SQVTM and CDR2 ANQGSEA. The CDR3 bases are TGCAGCGTGGAACTAGCGGGAGGGCCGGAAGAGACCCAGTACTTC. Its translation: CSVELAGGPEETQYF.

This CDR3 reads CASSIRAGAYEQYF. CDR3 DNA: TGTGCCAGTAGTATCAGGGCAGGAGCCTACGAGCAGTACTTC. The rearrangement uses TRBV19 and TRBJ2-7, with D tentatively TRBD1 (5 bases). The length of the CDR3 is 14 residues. V lost 3 bases, J lost 2 bases, and 11 bases lay in between. Germline CDR1 LNHDA, CDR2 SQIVND (reference sequence).

A single count supports this clone. CDR3 sequence reads: CAWSVYGGHSPLHF. CDR3 coding DNA: TGTGCCTGGAGTGTATACGGGGGCCATTCACCCCTCCACTTT. The chain couples TRBV30 to TRBJ1-6, with a tentative D call TRBD1 (6 bases). The CDR3 is made up of 14 amino acids. V dropped 0 bases and J dropped 8 bases, with 11 bases sitting between them. Germline assignment: CDR1 GTSNPN and CDR2 SVGIG (reference sequence).

This chain joins TRBV28 and TRBJ1-3; D gene ambiguous. The CDR3 length is 14 residues. V gave up 3 bases and J gave up 0 bases, with 6 bases separating them. Germline loops: CDR1 MDHEN, CDR2 SYDVKM. CDR3 sequence reads: CASSLWPSGNTIYF. The CDR3 bases are TGTGCCAGCAGTTTGTGGCCCTCTGGAAACACCATATATTTT.

The chain carries TRBV19 and TRBJ2-7, with 8 bases aligning to TRBD1. This CDR3 has 13 amino acids. The germline V gene has CDR1 LNHDA and CDR2 SQIVND (reference sequence). V shed 5 bases, J shed 2 bases, and the junction held 2 bases outside the gene matches. This chain's CDR3 is CASSPRGPYEQYF. In DNA, the CDR3 is TGTGCCAGTAGTCCCAGGGGGCCCTACGAGCAGTACTTC.

This clone showed up just once. This chain joins TRBV6-8 and TRBJ1-5; a possible D gene is TRBD1 (5 bases). CDR3 length: 14 residues. Germline V gene data show CDR1 as MNHGY and CDR2 as SAAAGT. Trimming cost V 5 bases and J 4 bases, with 12 bases left between them. The CDR3 spells CASSITTVNQPQHF. The CDR3 nucleotides are TGTGCCAGCAGTATCACGACAGTAAATCAGCCCCAGCATTTT.

V and J are TRBV5-1 and TRBJ2-7; 11 bases are a match to TRBD1. This CDR3 is 16 amino acids long. Germline assignment: CDR1 SGHRS and CDR2 YFSETQ. V was clipped by 3 bases and J by 5 bases; unmatched bases: 10. The DNA of the CDR3 is TGCGCCAGCAGCTCCAACCCCGGGACAGGGGGAAACGAGCAGTACTTC. Amino acids: CASSSNPGTGGNEQYF.